The clone carrying this T cell receptor beta chain has more than one count but fewer than ten. What it binds is not known. Germline V gene lookup returns CDR1 MNHEY and CDR2 SVGEGT. This CDR3 is built from 13 residues. V was clipped by 7 bases and J by 7 bases, with 13 bases between them. The entry originates in a study of T cell repertoires in cytomegalovirus infection. Study at large: The study used recently identified HLA-C-restricted and well-studied HLA-B-restricted CMV epitopes. Signatures in public TCR beta sequences pointed to both CMV infection and matching HLA type.

Whole-study results and caveats: The study found HLA-C-restricted CMV-specific TCR beta clonotypes dominating the ex vivo response. Cumulative public TCR beta family frequency identified CMV carriers with the relevant HLA.

TCRdb redid the calling of the reads with MiXCR, one entry per CDR3 protein. This table has approximately 730,000 distinct CDR3 sequences, around a third appearing once. The specimen comprised cultured PBMCs, sampled from culture after CMV antigen stimulation. This receptor was obtained from a human donor in good health (CMV status not recorded). Some clones in this sample may be carry-over from other donors' samples. The V gene is TRBV6-2 or TRBV6-3, the J gene TRBJ2-2, with D unresolved. CDR3 in DNA: TGTGCCAGCAAAAATCGACCCAGCGGGGAGCTGTTTTTT. It encodes CASKNRPSGELFF.